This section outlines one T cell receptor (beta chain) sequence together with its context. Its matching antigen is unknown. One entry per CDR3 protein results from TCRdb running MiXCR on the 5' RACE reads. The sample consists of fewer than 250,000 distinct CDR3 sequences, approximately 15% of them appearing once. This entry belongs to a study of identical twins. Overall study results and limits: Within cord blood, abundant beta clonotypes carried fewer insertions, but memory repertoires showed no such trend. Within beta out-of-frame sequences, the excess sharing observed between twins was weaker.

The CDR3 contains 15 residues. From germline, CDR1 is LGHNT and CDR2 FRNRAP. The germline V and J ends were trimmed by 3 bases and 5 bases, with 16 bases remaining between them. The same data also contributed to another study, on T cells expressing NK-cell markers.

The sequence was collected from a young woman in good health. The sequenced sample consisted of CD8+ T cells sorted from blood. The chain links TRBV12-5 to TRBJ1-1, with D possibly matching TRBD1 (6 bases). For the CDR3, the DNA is TGTGCTAGTGGTTTAACCGGATCGGGGGCGACTGAAGCTTTCTTT. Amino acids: CASGLTGSGATEAFF.